The clone carrying this T cell receptor (beta chain) was counted ten times or more. Its specificity is unknown. The data are from a study of T cells in Graves' hyperthyroidism and ophthalmopathy. General observations from the study: Classification by a 13 V-J model distinguished ophthalmopathy from stable hyperthyroidism.

Trimming removed 8 bases from V and 5 bases from J, with 3 bases in between. The CDR3 spans 10 residues. Researchers took RNA transcripts and amplified the TCR beta CDR3 regions from them. TCR CDR3 regions were first amplified by RT-PCR with HTBI primers. From the multiplex PCR reads, TCRdb called clonotypes with MiXCR, one entry per CDR3 protein. The repertoire consists of approximately 600,000 distinct CDR3 sequences, with 11% to 15% occurring once and the leading ten covering roughly 5.7%. V is TRBV12-3 or TRBV12-4 and J is TRBJ2-2, with D unclear. This TCR came from a woman younger than 45 with Graves' hyperthyroidism that later progressed to Graves' ophthalmopathy. The sample was blood. CDR3 residues: CASGTGELFF. The DNA for the CDR3 is TGTGCCAGCGGGACCGGGGAGCTGTTTTTT.